A selection of T cell receptor beta chains follows, all from one sample in a study of blood T cells in healthy people across ages. From the 5' RACE reads, TCRdb called clonotypes with MiXCR, one entry per CDR3 protein. The data contain 750,000 to 850,000 distinct CDR3 sequences, roughly 25% of them seen just once; the ten biggest clones take up 3.7%. This sample was shared with a second study, whose subject was T cells of mothers and their children.

Sequenced: blood. The origin of the receptors is a boy aged 5-17 years in good health. Both conserved end residues are part of each CDR3. The D gene is left open where the match is weak. Size is stated for part of the rows, as once, few or many counts, or as a class when the clone is expanded.

clone_size j_call d_call v_call cdr3_length cdr3_nt cdr3_aa
few TRBJ1-4 . TRBV18 19 TGTGCCAGCTCACCGTCGACAGGTCACTCCCGCGCAAGTAATGAAAAACTGTTTTTT CASSPSTGHSRASNEKLFF
. TRBJ2-5 TRBD2 TRBV12-3/TRBV12-4 14 TGTGCCAGCAGTTTGGCGGGAGGCCCTTGGGAGCAGTACTTC CASSLAGGPWEQYF
. TRBJ1-5 TRBD1 TRBV28 17 TGTGCCAGCAGTTTAGCCCGGGACAGCGGTTATGGGCAGCCCCAGCATTTT CASSLARDSGYGQPQHF
. TRBJ1-1 . TRBV10-2 11 TGCGCCAGCCGGCAGGACACTGAAGCTTTCTTT CASRQDTEAFF
. TRBJ2-1 TRBD1 TRBV24-1 16 TGTGCCACCAGTGATGGGCCGGGACAGGGATACAATGAGCAGTTCTTC CATSDGPGQGYNEQFF
. TRBJ2-3 . TRBV6-6 13 TGTGCCAGCACAAGGGATTCCACAGCTACGCAGTATTTT CASTRDSTATQYF
. TRBJ2-5 . TRBV21-1 14 TGTGCCAGCAGCAATGGGCCCCCGGTCGGGACCCAGTACTTC CASSNGPPVGTQYF
many TRBJ2-1 TRBD2 TRBV24-1 16 TGTGCCACCAGTGATGCCGGACTAGCGGGGCTTAATGAGCAGTTCTTC CATSDAGLAGLNEQFF
. TRBJ1-5 . TRBV27 14 TGTGCCAGCAGTTTCGTGCAGGATGTTGGTCCCCAGCATTTT CASSFVQDVGPQHF
. TRBJ2-7 . TRBV7-2 14 TGTGCCAGCAGCTTAAGGGCAAATACCTACGAGCAGTACTTC CASSLRANTYEQYF
. TRBJ2-5 TRBD2 TRBV3-1 15 TGTGCCAGCAGCCTACGAGAAGCGGGAGGAGAGACCCAGTACTTC CASSLREAGGETQYF
. TRBJ2-5 . TRBV7-2 12 TGTGCCAGCAGCCAACCCCGGGGGACCCAGTACTTC CASSQPRGTQYF
. TRBJ1-1 . TRBV5-5 15 TGTGCCAGCAGCCATTGGCCAGGGTTAAGGACTGAAGCTTTCTTT CASSHWPGLRTEAFF
. TRBJ1-2 . TRBV7-2 16 TGTGCCAGCAGCCCCCGCTCGGCGGTTCCCAACTATGGCTACACCTTC CASSPRSAVPNYGYTF
. TRBJ2-5 . TRBV4-3 15 TGCGCCAGCAGCCAAGTCGTCTCACGAAAAGAGACCCAGTACTTC CASSQVVSRKETQYF
few TRBJ2-3 TRBD2 TRBV6-2/TRBV6-3 15 TGTGCCAGCAGTTCCGGGACTAGCGGGGCAGATGCGCAGTATTTT CASSSGTSGADAQYF
. TRBJ1-1 TRBD1 TRBV4-3 16 TGCGCCAGCAGCCAAGTCCGGACAGGGAGGAACACTGAAGCTTTCTTT CASSQVRTGRNTEAFF
. TRBJ2-7 TRBD2 TRBV6-2/TRBV6-3 15 TGTGCCAGCAACGCCCCGGGACTAGTTCTTCCGGAGCAGTACTTC CASNAPGLVLPEQYF
few TRBJ1-2 TRBD1 TRBV29-1 14 TGCAGCGTTGCGGGTGACAGGGATATGAATGGCTACACCTTC CSVAGDRDMNGYTF
. TRBJ2-7 . TRBV30 12 TGTGCCTGGAGTGGGACAGCCCACGAGCAGTACTTC CAWSGTAHEQYF
once TRBJ2-7 TRBD1 TRBV18 14 TGTGCCAGCTCACCAAGGGACAGGGAAGAAGGGCAGTACTTC CASSPRDREEGQYF
. TRBJ2-1 TRBD1 TRBV9 14 TGTGCCAGCAGCGGCGGACAGGGGCCGAATGAGCAGTTCTTC CASSGGQGPNEQFF
. TRBJ2-1 . TRBV6-2/TRBV6-3 12 TGTGCCAGCGGACAATCATCCGGGACCCCGTACTTC CASGQSSGTPYF
. TRBJ2-7 . TRBV29-1 13 TGCAGCGTTGAAGATGGAGAGAAGAACGAGCAGTACTTC CSVEDGEKNEQYF
. TRBJ2-7 TRBD1 TRBV27 13 TGTGCCACCGGGACAGGGGCCTCCTACGAGCAGTACTTC CATGTGASYEQYF
few TRBJ2-5 TRBD2 TRBV20-1 12 TGCAGCTCTAGCGGGGATCAAGAGACCCAGTACTTC CSSSGDQETQYF
. TRBJ2-1 TRBD2 TRBV19 15 TGTGCCACCACACTTCTAGCGGGGGGGCCTAATGAGCAGTTCTTC CATTLLAGGPNEQFF
. TRBJ1-2 . TRBV20-1 13 TGCAGTGCTAGAGAGACAGGATACTATGGCTACACCTTC CSARETGYYGYTF
. TRBJ2-5 . TRBV29-1 12 TGCAGCGTCGGCTTGCTCGGGGAGACCCAGTACTTC CSVGLLGETQYF
once TRBJ2-7 . TRBV20-1 13 TGCAGTGCTAGAGCGTCCCAGGAATACGAGCAGTACTTC CSARASQEYEQYF
. TRBJ2-1 . TRBV7-2 20 TGTGCCAGCAGCTTAAGAGGATCTTTTATGGCGGGACCCCCCCACAATGAGCAGTTCTTC CASSLRGSFMAGPPHNEQFF
few TRBJ1-1 . TRBV24-1 13 TGTGCCACCAGTGATTTTACAGACACTGAAGCTTTCTTT CATSDFTDTEAFF
. TRBJ1-4 TRBD1 TRBV20-1 17 TGCAGTGCTAGAAACCAACCCACAGGGACAGGGGATGAAAAACTGTTTTTT CSARNQPTGTGDEKLFF
. TRBJ2-1 TRBD1 TRBV20-1 14 TGCAGTGCTACACAGGGGTCTCTAGGCAATGAGCAGTTCTTC CSATQGSLGNEQFF
. TRBJ2-1 . TRBV10-3 12 TGTGCCATCAGTGAGGCTGCCAGTGAGCAGTTCTTC CAISEAASEQFF